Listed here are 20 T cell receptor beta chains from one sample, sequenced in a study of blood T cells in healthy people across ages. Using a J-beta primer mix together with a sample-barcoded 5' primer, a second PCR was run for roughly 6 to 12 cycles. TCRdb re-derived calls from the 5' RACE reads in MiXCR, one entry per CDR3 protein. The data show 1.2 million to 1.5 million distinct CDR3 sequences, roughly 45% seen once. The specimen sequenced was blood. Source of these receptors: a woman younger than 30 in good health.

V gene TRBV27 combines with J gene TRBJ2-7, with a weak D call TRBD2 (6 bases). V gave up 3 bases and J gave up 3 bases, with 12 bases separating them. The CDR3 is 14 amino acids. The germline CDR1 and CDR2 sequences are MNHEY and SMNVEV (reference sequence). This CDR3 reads CASSFGRDLYEQYF. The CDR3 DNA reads TGTGCCAGCAGTTTCGGGCGGGATCTCTACGAGCAGTACTTC.

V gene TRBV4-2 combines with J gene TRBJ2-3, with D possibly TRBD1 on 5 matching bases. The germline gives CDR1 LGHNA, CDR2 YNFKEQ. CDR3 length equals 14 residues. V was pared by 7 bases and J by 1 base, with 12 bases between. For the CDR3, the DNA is TGTGCCAGCAAAGGTGAAGGGGGCACAGATACGCAGTATTTT. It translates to CASKGEGGTDTQYF.

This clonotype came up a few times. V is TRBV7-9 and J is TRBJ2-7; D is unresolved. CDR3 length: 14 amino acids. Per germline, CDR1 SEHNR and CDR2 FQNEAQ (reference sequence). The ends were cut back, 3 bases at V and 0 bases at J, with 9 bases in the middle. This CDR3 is CASSFPADSYEQYF. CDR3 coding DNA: TGTGCCAGCAGCTTCCCGGCAGACTCCTACGAGCAGTACTTC.

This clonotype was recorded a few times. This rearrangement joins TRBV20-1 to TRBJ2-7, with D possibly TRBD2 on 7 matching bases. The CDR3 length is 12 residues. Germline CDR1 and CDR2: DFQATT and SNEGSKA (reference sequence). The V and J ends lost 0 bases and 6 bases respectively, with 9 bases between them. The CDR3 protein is CSAREGGAEQYF. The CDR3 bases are TGCAGTGCTAGAGAGGGGGGGGCCGAGCAGTACTTC.

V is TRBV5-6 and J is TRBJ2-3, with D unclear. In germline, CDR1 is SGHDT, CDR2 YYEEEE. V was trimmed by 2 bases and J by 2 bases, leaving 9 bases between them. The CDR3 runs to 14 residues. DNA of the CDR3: TGTGCCAGCAGCTTTAATAGGAACACAGATACGCAGTATTTT. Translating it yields CASSFNRNTDTQYF.

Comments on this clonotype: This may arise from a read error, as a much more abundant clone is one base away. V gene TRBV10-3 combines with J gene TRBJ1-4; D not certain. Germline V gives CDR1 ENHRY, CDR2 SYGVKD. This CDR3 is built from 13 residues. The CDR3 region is CAIWSATKEKLFF. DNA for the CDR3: TGTGCCATCTGGAGCGCAACTAAGGAAAAACTGTTTTTT.

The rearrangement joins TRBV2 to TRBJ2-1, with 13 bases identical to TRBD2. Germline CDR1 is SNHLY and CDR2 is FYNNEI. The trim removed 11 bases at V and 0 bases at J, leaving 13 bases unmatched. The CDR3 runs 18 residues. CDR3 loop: CAGYTGTSGISSYNEQFF. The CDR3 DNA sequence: TGTGCCGGCTACACCGGGACTAGCGGGATTAGCTCCTACAATGAGCAGTTCTTC.

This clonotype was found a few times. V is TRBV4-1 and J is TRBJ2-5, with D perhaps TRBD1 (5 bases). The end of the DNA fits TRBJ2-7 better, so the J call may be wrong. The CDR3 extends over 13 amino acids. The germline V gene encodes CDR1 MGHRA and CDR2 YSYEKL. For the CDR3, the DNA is TGCGCCAGCAGCCTTCAACAGGCTTACGAGCAGTACTTC. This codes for CASSLQQAYEQYF.

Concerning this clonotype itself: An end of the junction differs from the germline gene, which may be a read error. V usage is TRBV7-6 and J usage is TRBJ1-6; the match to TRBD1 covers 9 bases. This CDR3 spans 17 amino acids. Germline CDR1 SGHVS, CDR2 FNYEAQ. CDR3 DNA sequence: TGTGCCGGCAGCTTGGCCTCGGGGGGACAGGGACTTTCACCCCTCCACTTT. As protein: CAGSLASGGQGLSPLHF.

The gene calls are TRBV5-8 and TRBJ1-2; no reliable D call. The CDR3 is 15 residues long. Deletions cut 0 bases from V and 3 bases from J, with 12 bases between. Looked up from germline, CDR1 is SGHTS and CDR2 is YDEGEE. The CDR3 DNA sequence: TGTGCCAGCAGCTTGGCCGAAGGGTTGGACTATGGCTACACCTTC. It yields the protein CASSLAEGLDYGYTF.

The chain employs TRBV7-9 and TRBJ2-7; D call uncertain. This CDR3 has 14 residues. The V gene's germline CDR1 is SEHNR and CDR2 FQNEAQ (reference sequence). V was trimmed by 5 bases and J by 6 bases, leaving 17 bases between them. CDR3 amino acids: CASSLGGRVGEQYF. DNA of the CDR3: TGTGCCAGCAGCCTGGGCGGCCGTGTAGGCGAGCAGTACTTC.

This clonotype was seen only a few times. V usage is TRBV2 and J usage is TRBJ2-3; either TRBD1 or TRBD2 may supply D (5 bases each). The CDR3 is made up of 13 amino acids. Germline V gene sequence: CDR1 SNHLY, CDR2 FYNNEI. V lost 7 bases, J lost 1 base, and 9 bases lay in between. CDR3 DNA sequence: TGTGCCAGCACGGGGCCGCGCACAGATACGCAGTATTTT. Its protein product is CASTGPRTDTQYF.

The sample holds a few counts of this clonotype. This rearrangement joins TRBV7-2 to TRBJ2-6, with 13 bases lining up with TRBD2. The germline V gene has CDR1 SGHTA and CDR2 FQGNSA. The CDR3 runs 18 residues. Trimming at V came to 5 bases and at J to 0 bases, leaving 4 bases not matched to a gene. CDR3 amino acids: CASSLGLAGVSGANVLTF. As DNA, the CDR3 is TGTGCCAGCAGCCTAGGACTAGCGGGAGTCTCTGGGGCCAACGTCCTGACTTTC.

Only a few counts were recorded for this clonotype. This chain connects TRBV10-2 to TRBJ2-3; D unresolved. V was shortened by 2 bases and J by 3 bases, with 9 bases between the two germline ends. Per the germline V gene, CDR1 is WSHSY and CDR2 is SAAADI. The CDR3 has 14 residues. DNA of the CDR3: TGCGCCAGCAGTGAGCAGACACGTACAGATACGCAGTATTTT. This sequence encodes CASSEQTRTDTQYF.

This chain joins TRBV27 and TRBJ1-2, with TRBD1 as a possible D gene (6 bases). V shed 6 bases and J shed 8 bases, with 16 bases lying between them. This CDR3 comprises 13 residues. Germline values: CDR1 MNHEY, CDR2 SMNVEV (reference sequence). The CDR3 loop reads CASSAGRGRGYTF. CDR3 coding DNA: TGTGCCAGCAGCGCCGGGCGGGGGCGGGGCTACACCTTC.

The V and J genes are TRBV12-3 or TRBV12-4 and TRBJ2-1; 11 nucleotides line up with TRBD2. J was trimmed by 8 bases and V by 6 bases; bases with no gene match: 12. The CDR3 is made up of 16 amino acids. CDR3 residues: CASSLGTSGAGDEQFF. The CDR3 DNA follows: TGTGCCAGCAGCCTCGGGACTAGCGGAGCCGGGGATGAGCAGTTCTTC.

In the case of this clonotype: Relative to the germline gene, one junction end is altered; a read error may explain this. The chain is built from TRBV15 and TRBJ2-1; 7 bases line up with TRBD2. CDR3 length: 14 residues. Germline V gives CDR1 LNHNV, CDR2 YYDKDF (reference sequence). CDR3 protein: CATSLREVYTEQFF. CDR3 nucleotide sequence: TGTGCCACCAGTCTCCGGGAGGTTTACACTGAGCAGTTCTTC.

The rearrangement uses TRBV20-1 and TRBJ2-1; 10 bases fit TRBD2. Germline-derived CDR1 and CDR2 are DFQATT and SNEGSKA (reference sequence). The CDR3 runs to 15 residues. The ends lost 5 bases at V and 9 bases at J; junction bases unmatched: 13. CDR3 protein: CSALDSSGSGGEQFF. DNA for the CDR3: TGCAGTGCTCTTGACTCTAGCGGGAGTGGGGGTGAGCAGTTCTTC.

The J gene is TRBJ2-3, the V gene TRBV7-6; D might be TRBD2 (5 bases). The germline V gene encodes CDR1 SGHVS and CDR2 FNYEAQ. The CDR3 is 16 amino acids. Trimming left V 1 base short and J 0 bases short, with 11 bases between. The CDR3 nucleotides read TGTGCCAGCAGCTTAGAGACTGGCGGGAGCACAGATACGCAGTATTTT. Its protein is CASSLETGGSTDTQYF.

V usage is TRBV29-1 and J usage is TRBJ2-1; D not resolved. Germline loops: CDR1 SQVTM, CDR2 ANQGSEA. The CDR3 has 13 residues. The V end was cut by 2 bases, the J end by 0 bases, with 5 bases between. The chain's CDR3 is CSVELSSYNEQFF. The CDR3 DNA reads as TGCAGCGTTGAACTGAGCTCCTACAATGAGCAGTTCTTC.